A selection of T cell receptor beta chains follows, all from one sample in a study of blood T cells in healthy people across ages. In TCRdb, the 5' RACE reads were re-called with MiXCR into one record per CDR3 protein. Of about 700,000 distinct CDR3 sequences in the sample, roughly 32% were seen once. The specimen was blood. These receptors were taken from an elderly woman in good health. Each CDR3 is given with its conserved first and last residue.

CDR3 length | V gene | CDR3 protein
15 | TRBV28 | CASSLSGQQLWEQYF
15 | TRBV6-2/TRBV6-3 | CASSSGVGGANVLTF
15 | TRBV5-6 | CASSLWTKDTGELFF
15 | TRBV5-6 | CASSLDLNTYNEQFF
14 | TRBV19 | CASSCGTGNYGYTF
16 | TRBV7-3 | CASSPGGGSTNYGYTF
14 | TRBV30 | CAWSDGRSYNEQFF
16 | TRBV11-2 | CASSQGTGDASYEQYF
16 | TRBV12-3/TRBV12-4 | CASTRRRAGSTDTQYF
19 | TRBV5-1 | CASSLFSGGRFSGANVLTF
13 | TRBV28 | CASSLFTREPQHF
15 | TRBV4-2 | CASSQETTLGETQYF
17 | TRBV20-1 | CSARVVETSGPGYTQYF
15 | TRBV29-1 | CSVEDPGQITDTQYF
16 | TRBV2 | CASSSLAGVGTDTQYF
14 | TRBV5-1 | CASSPKGGPSEQFF
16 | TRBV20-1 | CSARDSGQGRNQPQHF